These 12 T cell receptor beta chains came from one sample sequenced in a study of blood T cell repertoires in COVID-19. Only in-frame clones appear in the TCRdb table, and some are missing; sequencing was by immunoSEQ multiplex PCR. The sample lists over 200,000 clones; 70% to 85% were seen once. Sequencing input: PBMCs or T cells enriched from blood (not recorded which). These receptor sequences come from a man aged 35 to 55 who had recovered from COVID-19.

The CDR3 sequence: CASSVGAGGPEETQYF. CDR3 nucleotides: TGTGCCAGCAGCGTAGGAGCGGGGGGGCCCGAGGAGACCCAGTACTTC. The chain uses TRBV9 and TRBJ2-5; TRBD2 matches at 10 bases. J was trimmed by 5 bases and V by 0 bases; bases with no gene match: 7. CDR3 size: 16 residues. Germline assignment: CDR1 SGDLS and CDR2 YYNGEE. The full variable domain, in which reference TRBV9 and TRBJ2-5 provide the parts outside the CDR3, is DSGVTQTPKHLITATGQRVTLRCSPRSGDLSVYWYQQSLDQGLQFLIQYYNGEERAKGNILERFSAQQFPDLHSELNLSSLELGDSALYFCASSVGAGGPEETQYFGPGTRLLVL.

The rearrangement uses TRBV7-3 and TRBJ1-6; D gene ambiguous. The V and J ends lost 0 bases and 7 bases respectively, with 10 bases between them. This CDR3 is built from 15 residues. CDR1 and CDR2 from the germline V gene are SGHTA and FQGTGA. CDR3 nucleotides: TGTGCCAGCAGCTTAACCGGAGGCCCCAATTCACCCCTCCACTTT. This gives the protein CASSLTGGPNSPLHF.

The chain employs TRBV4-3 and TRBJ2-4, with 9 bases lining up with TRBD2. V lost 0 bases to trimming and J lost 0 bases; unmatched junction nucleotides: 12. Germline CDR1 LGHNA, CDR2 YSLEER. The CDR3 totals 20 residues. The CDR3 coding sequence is TGCGCCAGCAGCCAAGATCTTAGCGGGGGAGCCAAAGTAGCCAAAAACATTCAGTACTTC. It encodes CASSQDLSGGAKVAKNIQYF.

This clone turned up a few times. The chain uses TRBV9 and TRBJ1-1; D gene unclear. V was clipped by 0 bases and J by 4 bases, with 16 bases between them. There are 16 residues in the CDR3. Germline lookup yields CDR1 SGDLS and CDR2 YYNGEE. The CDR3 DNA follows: TGTGCCAGCAGCGTAGATACAAACAACGAACGCACTGAAGCTTTCTTT. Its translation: CASSVDTNNERTEAFF.

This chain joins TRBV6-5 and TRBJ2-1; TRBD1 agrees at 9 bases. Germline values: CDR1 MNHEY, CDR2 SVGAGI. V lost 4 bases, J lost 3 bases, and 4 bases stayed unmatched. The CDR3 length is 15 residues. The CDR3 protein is CASSSRQGVYNEQFF. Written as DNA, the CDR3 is TGTGCCAGCAGTTCCCGACAGGGGGTCTACAATGAGCAGTTCTTC.

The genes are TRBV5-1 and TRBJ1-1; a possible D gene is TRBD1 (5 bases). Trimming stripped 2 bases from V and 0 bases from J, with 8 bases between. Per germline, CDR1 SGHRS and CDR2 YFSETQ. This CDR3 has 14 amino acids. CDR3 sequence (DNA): TGCGCCAGCAGCTTCGACAGTATGAACACTGAAGCTTTCTTT. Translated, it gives CASSFDSMNTEAFF.

The CDR3: CASSLVREAFF. Written as DNA, the CDR3 is TGTGCCAGCAGTTTGGTGCGCGAGGCTTTCTTT. The J gene is TRBJ1-1, the V gene TRBV28; the D is unclear. The V and J ends lost 3 bases and 11 bases respectively, with 10 bases between them. CDR1 MDHEN and CDR2 SYDVKM come from the germline V gene. The CDR3 is made up of 11 amino acids.

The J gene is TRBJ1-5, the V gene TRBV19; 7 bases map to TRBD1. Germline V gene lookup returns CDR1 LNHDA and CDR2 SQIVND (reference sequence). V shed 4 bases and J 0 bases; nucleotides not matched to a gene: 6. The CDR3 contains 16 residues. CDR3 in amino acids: CASSRDRSLSNQPQHF. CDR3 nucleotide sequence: TGTGCCAGTAGTAGGGACAGATCCCTTAGCAATCAGCCCCAGCATTTT. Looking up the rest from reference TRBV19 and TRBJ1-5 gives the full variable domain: DGGITQSPKYLFRKEGQNVTLSCEQNLNHDAMYWYRQDPGQGLRLIYYSQIVNDFQKGDIAEGYSVSREKKESFPLTVTSAQKNPTAFYLCASSRDRSLSNQPQHFGDGTRLSIL.

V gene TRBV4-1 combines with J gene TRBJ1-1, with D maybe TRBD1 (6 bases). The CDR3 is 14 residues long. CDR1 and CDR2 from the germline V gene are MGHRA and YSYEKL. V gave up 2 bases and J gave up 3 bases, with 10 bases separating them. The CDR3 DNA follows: TGCGCCAGCAGCCAACCGTCAGGGGACACTGAAGCTTTCTTT. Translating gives CASSQPSGDTEAFF.

CDR3 residues: CASSTTTGTQYF. The DNA of the CDR3 is TGTGCCAGCAGTACAACTACGGGGACGCAGTATTTT. The chain joins TRBV27 to TRBJ2-3, with D tentatively TRBD2 (5 bases). Germline V CDR1 and CDR2: MNHEY, SMNVEV (reference sequence). Deletions cut 5 bases from V and 9 bases from J, with 12 bases between. This CDR3 comprises 12 residues.

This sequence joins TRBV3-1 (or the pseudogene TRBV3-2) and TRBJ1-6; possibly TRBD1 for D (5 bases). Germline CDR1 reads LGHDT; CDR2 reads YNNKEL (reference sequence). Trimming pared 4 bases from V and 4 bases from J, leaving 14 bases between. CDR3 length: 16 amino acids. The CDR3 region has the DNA TGTGCCAGCAGCCTTAGATTTACAGGTTATAATTCACCCCTCCACTTT. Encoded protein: CASSLRFTGYNSPLHF.

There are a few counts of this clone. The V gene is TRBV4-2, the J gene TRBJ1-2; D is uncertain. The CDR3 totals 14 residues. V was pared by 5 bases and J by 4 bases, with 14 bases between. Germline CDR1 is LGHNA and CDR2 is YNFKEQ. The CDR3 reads CASSLSQESYGYTF. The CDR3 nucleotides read TGTGCCAGCAGCTTGAGCCAGGAAAGCTATGGCTACACCTTC.